These T cell receptor beta chains were read from a single sample in a study of control samples from healthy donors and cancer patients. Libraries were prepared by immunoSEQ multiplex PCR; TCRdb keeps only in-frame clonotypes and omits some of them. The sample carries 150,000 to 200,000 clones, 80% to 95% recorded once. Input material: blood. The origin of the receptors is a woman aged 30 to 39 in good health. CDR3s include the opening cysteine and the closing phenylalanine or tryptophan. The order of the fields is J gene, D gene, clone size, V gene, CDR3 DNA, CDR3 protein. D genes are given only for firm matches. Clone size is stated in some rows and not others, as once, few, many or a class when expanded.

j_call: TRBJ1-1
d_call: .
clone_size: .
v_call: TRBV4-1
cdr3_nt: TGCGCCAGCAGCCAAGAAGGTCAGGGATGGGGCACTGAAGCTTTCTTT
cdr3_aa: CASSQEGQGWGTEAFF

j_call: TRBJ1-4
d_call: TRBD1
clone_size: .
v_call: TRBV28
cdr3_nt: TGTGCCAGCAGTTTAAGGAGGGGGCCCTTCAATGAAAAACTGTTTTTT
cdr3_aa: CASSLRRGPFNEKLFF

j_call: TRBJ1-1
d_call: .
clone_size: .
v_call: TRBV2
cdr3_nt: TGTGCCAGCACGCGACAGGCCACTGAAGCTTTCTTT
cdr3_aa: CASTRQATEAFF

j_call: TRBJ2-1
d_call: .
clone_size: .
v_call: TRBV6-5
cdr3_nt: TGTGCCAGCGGCGACGGACCCTACAATGAGCAGTTCTTC
cdr3_aa: CASGDGPYNEQFF

j_call: TRBJ1-1
d_call: .
clone_size: .
v_call: TRBV6-5
cdr3_nt: TGTGCCAGCAGTTACAAGGGTAATGAAGCTTTCTTT
cdr3_aa: CASSYKGNEAFF

j_call: TRBJ1-4
d_call: .
clone_size: .
v_call: TRBV15
cdr3_nt: TGTGCCACCAGCAGAGATTGGGGGGCAGGGGAAAAACTGTTTTTT
cdr3_aa: CATSRDWGAGEKLFF

j_call: TRBJ2-7
d_call: TRBD1
clone_size: .
v_call: TRBV5-6
cdr3_nt: TGTGCCAGCAGCTTGGTGGGACAGGGAGTATACGAGCAGTACTTC
cdr3_aa: CASSLVGQGVYEQYF

j_call: TRBJ1-6
d_call: .
clone_size: .
v_call: TRBV2
cdr3_nt: TGTGCCACCGGTGGAGAAAATTCACCCCTCCACTTT
cdr3_aa: CATGGENSPLHF

j_call: TRBJ2-1
d_call: TRBD2
clone_size: .
v_call: TRBV9
cdr3_nt: TGTGCCAGCAGCGTAGATTCCCTAGCGGGAAGGCAGTTCTTC
cdr3_aa: CASSVDSLAGRQFF

j_call: TRBJ2-1
d_call: TRBD2
clone_size: .
v_call: TRBV7-9
cdr3_nt: TGTGCCAGCAGACCGGGACTAGCGGGAGCTGGTGAGCAGTTCTTC
cdr3_aa: CASRPGLAGAGEQFF

j_call: TRBJ2-7
d_call: .
clone_size: .
v_call: TRBV5-5
cdr3_nt: TGTGCCAGCAGCTTGGAGGGGGGCCCTTTTTACGAGCAGTACTTC
cdr3_aa: CASSLEGGPFYEQYF

j_call: TRBJ1-3
d_call: .
clone_size: .
v_call: TRBV7-9
cdr3_nt: TGTGCCAGCAGCTCTCCCCCCAGGGTTGTGGGCGGAAACACCATATATTTT
cdr3_aa: CASSSPPRVVGGNTIYF

j_call: TRBJ2-1
d_call: .
clone_size: .
v_call: TRBV6-2/TRBV6-3
cdr3_nt: TGTGCCAGCAGTTACTCGGGACCCACTAATGAGCAGTTCTTC
cdr3_aa: CASSYSGPTNEQFF

j_call: TRBJ2-7
d_call: .
clone_size: .
v_call: TRBV4-2
cdr3_nt: TGTGCCAGCAGCCAACTTTGGGCGAGGAATAGTGGTGAGCAGTACTTC
cdr3_aa: CASSQLWARNSGEQYF

j_call: TRBJ2-5
d_call: .
clone_size: .
v_call: TRBV10-3
cdr3_nt: TGTGCCATCAGTGAGTCAGGTAGAGAGACAGAGACCCAGTACTTC
cdr3_aa: CAISESGRETETQYF

j_call: TRBJ1-5
d_call: .
clone_size: .
v_call: TRBV6-5
cdr3_nt: TGTGCCAGCAGTAGTTGGGGCGTTGGTCAGCCCCAGCATTTT
cdr3_aa: CASSSWGVGQPQHF

j_call: TRBJ2-3
d_call: .
clone_size: .
v_call: TRBV3-1/TRBV3-2
cdr3_nt: TGTGCCAGCAGAGGCGCCACAGATACGCAGTATTTT
cdr3_aa: CASRGATDTQYF

j_call: TRBJ2-7
d_call: .
clone_size: .
v_call: TRBV5-1
cdr3_nt: TGCGCCAGCAGCTTGGCCGGTTCCCAGGTAGCGCCAAGCAGGCAGTACTTC
cdr3_aa: CASSLAGSQVAPSRQYF

j_call: TRBJ1-1
d_call: .
clone_size: .
v_call: TRBV30
cdr3_nt: TGTGCCTGGAGTTACAGGGCCTTAGGGGCTTTCTTT
cdr3_aa: CAWSYRALGAFF

j_call: TRBJ2-5
d_call: .
clone_size: .
v_call: TRBV7-8
cdr3_nt: TGTGCCAGCAGCTTAGACGTTACTGGGGAGACCCAGTACTTC
cdr3_aa: CASSLDVTGETQYF

j_call: TRBJ2-3
d_call: TRBD2
clone_size: .
v_call: TRBV4-2
cdr3_nt: TGTGCCAGCAGCCAAGAATCGGCGGGAGGGGCAGATACGCAGTATTTT
cdr3_aa: CASSQESAGGADTQYF

j_call: TRBJ1-2
d_call: .
clone_size: .
v_call: TRBV28
cdr3_nt: TGTGCCAGCAGTTTAGATTCCTCTGGTATGAACGGGGGCTACACCTTC
cdr3_aa: CASSLDSSGMNGGYTF

j_call: TRBJ1-5
d_call: TRBD1
clone_size: .
v_call: TRBV4-1
cdr3_nt: TGCGCCAGCAGCCCCATGGGACAGGGCGATCAGCCCCAGCATTTT
cdr3_aa: CASSPMGQGDQPQHF

j_call: TRBJ1-1
d_call: TRBD1
clone_size: .
v_call: TRBV28
cdr3_nt: TGTGCCAGCAGTTCAGCCGGGACAGGGTCGATGAACACTGAAGCTTTCTTT
cdr3_aa: CASSSAGTGSMNTEAFF

j_call: TRBJ1-3
d_call: .
clone_size: few
v_call: TRBV14
cdr3_nt: TGTGCCAGCAGCCCCAGACGAGACACCATATATTTT
cdr3_aa: CASSPRRDTIYF

j_call: TRBJ2-5
d_call: TRBD1
clone_size: .
v_call: TRBV28
cdr3_nt: TGTGCCAGCAGTTTGTCTGACAGGGATGGGGAGACCCAGTACTTC
cdr3_aa: CASSLSDRDGETQYF

j_call: TRBJ2-7
d_call: TRBD1
clone_size: .
v_call: TRBV28
cdr3_nt: TGTGCCAGCACCAAAGCGACAGGGGCCTACGAGCAGTACTTC
cdr3_aa: CASTKATGAYEQYF

j_call: TRBJ2-7
d_call: TRBD2
clone_size: .
v_call: TRBV28
cdr3_nt: TGTGCCAGCAGTTTAGGGGTAGCGGGAGACTCCTACGAGCAGTACTTC
cdr3_aa: CASSLGVAGDSYEQYF

j_call: TRBJ1-5
d_call: .
clone_size: .
v_call: TRBV28
cdr3_nt: TGTGCCAGCAGTTCCAGGGGCAATCAGCCCCAGCATTTT
cdr3_aa: CASSSRGNQPQHF

j_call: TRBJ2-2
d_call: .
clone_size: .
v_call: TRBV6-5
cdr3_nt: TGTGCCAGCAGAAGACCCGGGGTTGAACGGGAGCTGTTTTTT
cdr3_aa: CASRRPGVERELFF

j_call: TRBJ1-2
d_call: .
clone_size: .
v_call: TRBV28
cdr3_nt: TGTGCCAGCAGTTTCGGAAGGGCTGGCTACACCTTC
cdr3_aa: CASSFGRAGYTF

j_call: TRBJ2-1
d_call: .
clone_size: .
v_call: TRBV7-8
cdr3_nt: TGTGCCAGCAGCCGCCGCTATGAGCAGTTCTTC
cdr3_aa: CASSRRYEQFF

j_call: TRBJ1-2
d_call: .
clone_size: .
v_call: TRBV10-3
cdr3_nt: TGTGCCATCAGTGAGTCACCGGCAGCCCAGGACTATGGCTACACCTTC
cdr3_aa: CAISESPAAQDYGYTF